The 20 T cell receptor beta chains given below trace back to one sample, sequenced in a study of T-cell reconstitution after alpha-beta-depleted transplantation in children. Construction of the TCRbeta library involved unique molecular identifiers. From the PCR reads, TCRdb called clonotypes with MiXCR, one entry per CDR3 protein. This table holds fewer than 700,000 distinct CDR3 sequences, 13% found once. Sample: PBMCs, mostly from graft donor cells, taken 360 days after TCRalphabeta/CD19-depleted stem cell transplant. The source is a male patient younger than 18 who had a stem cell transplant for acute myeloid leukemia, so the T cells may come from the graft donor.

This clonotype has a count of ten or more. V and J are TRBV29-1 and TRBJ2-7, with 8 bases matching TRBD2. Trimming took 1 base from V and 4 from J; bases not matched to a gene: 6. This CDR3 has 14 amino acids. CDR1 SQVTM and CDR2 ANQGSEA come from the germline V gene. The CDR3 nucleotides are TGCAGCGTTGAAGGGTTAGCGGGAAGGTACGAGCAGTACTTC. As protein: CSVEGLAGRYEQYF.

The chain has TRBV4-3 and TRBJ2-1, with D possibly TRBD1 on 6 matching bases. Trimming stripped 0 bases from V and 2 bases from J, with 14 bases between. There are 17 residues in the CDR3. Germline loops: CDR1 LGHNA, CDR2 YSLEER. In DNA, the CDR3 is TGCGCCAGCAGCCAAGATCTTCAGGGGTTGCCCTACAATGAGCAGTTCTTC. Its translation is CASSQDLQGLPYNEQFF.

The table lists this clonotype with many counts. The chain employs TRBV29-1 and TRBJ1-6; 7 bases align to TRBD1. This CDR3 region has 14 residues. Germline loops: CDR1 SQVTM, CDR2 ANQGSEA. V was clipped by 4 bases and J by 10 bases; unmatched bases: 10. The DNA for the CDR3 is TGCAGCGTTGGCACAGGGGTAGGGGACTCACCCCTCCACTTT. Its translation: CSVGTGVGDSPLHF.

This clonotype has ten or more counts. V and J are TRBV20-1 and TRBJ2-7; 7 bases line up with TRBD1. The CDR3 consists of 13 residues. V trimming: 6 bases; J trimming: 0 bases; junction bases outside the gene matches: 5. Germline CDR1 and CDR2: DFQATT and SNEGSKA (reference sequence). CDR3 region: CSAAGTDSYEQYF. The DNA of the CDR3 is TGCAGTGCGGCCGGGACAGACTCCTACGAGCAGTACTTC.

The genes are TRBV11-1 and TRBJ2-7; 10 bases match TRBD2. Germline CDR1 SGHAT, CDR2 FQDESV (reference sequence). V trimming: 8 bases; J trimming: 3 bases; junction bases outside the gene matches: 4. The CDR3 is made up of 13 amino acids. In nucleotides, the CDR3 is TGTGCCAGCGGGCAGCGGGAGGGCTACGAGCAGTACTTC. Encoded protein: CASGQREGYEQYF. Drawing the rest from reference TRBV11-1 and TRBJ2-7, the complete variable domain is EAEVAQSPRYKITEKSQAVAFWCDPISGHATLYWYRQILGQGPELLVQFQDESVVDDSQLPKDRFSAERLKGVDSTLKIQPAELGDSAMYLCASGQREGYEQYFGPGTRLTVT.

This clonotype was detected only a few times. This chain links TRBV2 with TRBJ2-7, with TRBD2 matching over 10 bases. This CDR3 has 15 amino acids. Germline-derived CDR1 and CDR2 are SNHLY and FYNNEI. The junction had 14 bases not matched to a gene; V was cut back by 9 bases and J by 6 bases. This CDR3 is CASPSPEREGFEQYF. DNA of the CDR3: TGTGCCAGTCCCTCCCCGGAGCGGGAGGGGTTCGAGCAGTACTTC.

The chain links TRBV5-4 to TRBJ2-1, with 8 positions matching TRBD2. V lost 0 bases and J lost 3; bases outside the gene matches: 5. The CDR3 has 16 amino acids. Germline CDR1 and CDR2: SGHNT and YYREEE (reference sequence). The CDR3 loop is CASSLGTGGIYNEQFF. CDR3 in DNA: TGTGCCAGCAGCTTGGGTACGGGAGGGATCTACAATGAGCAGTTCTTC.

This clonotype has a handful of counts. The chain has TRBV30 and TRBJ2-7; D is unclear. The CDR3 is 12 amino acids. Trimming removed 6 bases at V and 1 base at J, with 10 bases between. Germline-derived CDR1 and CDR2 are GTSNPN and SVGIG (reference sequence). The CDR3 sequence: CACGLLSYEQYF. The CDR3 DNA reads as TGTGCCTGTGGGTTACTGTCCTACGAGCAGTACTTC.

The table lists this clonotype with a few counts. CDR3 nucleotides: TGTGCCAGCAGTTCGTTGATGGGAGTAAAGTTAAACAATGAGCAGTTCTTC. This gives the protein CASSSLMGVKLNNEQFF. The chain combines TRBV6-2 or TRBV6-3 with TRBJ2-1; D might be TRBD2 (5 bases). Germline V gives CDR1 MNHEY, CDR2 SVGEGT. With 4 bases removed from V and 5 bases from J, the gap between germline ends came to 21 bases. The CDR3 extends over 17 amino acids.

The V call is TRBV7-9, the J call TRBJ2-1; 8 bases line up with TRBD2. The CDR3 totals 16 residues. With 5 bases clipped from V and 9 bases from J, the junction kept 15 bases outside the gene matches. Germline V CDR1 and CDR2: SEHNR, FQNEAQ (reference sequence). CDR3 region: CASSHATSGIQGEQFF. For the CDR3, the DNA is TGTGCCAGCAGCCACGCAACTAGCGGTATACAGGGTGAGCAGTTCTTC.

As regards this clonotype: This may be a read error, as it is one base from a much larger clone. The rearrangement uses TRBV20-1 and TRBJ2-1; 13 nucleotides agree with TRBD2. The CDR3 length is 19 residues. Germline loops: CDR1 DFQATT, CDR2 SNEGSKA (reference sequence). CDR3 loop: CSARMGYRTSGRASNEQIF. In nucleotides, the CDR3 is TGCAGTGCTAGAATGGGATATAGAACTAGCGGGAGGGCCAGCAATGAGCAGATCTTC.

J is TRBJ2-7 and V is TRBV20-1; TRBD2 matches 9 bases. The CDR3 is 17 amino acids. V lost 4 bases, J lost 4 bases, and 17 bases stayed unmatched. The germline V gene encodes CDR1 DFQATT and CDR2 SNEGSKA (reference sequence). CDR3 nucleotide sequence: TGCAGTGCTATCCCACCCCAAAGACTAGCGGATACTTACGAGCAGTACTTC. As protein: CSAIPPQRLADTYEQYF.

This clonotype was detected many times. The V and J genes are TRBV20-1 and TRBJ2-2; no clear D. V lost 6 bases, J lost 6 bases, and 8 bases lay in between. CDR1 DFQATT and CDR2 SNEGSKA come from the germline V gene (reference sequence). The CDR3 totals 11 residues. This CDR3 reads CSAPGPGELFF. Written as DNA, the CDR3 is TGCAGTGCGCCCGGGCCCGGGGAGCTGTTTTTT.

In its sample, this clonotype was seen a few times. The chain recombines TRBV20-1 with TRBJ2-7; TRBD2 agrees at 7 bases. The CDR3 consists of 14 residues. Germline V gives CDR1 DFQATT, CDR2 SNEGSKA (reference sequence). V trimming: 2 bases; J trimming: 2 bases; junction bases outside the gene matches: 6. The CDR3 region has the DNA TGCAGTGCTAGACCGCGGGAGCTACCCTACGAGCAGTACTTC. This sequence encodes CSARPRELPYEQYF.

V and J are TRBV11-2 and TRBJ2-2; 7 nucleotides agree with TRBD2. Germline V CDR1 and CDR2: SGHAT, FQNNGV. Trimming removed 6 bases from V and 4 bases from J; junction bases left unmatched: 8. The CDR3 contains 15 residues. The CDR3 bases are TGTGCCAGCAGATTCCTAGCGGACCGCACCGGGGAGCTGTTTTTT. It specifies CASRFLADRTGELFF.

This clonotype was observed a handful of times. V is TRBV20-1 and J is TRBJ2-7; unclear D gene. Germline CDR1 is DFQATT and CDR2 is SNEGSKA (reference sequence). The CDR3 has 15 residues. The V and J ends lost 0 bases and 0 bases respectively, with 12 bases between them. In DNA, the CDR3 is TGCAGTGCTAGAGATCCACCGGCTGTCTCCTACGAGCAGTACTTC. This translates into CSARDPPAVSYEQYF.

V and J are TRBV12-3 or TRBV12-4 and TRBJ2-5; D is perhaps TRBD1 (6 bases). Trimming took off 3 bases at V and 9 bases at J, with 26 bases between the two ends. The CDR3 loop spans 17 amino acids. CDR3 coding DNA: TGTGCCAGCAGTTTCCGCACTGGCCTCTCGTTGGGGGCGGCCCAGTACTTC. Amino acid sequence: CASSFRTGLSLGAAQYF.

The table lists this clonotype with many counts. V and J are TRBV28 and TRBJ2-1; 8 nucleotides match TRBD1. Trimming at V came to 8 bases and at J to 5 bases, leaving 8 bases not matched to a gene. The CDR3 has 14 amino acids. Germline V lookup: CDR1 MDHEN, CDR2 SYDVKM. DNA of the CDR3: TGTGCCAGCTTCGCGGGACAGGTAAACAATGAGCAGTTCTTC. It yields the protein CASFAGQVNNEQFF.

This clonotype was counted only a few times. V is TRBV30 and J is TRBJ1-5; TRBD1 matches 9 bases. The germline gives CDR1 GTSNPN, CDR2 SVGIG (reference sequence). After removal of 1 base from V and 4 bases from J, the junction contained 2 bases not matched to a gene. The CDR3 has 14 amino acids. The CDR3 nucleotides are TGTGCCTGGAGTGACGGGACAGGGAATCAGCCCCAGCATTTT. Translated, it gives CAWSDGTGNQPQHF.

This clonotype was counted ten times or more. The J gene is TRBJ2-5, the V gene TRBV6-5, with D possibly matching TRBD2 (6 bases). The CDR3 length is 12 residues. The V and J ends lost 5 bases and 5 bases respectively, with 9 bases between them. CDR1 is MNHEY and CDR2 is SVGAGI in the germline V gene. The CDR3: CASSRDFETQYF. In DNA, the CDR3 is TGTGCCAGCAGTAGGGACTTCGAGACCCAGTACTTC.